This is a list of T cell receptor beta chains from one sample in a study. Using its own MiXCR run on the RT-PCR reads, TCRdb lists one record per CDR3 protein. The data hold 550,000 to 750,000 distinct CDR3 sequences, with 12% to 15% observed a single time. The sequenced sample consisted of memory CD4+ T cells from blood. These receptors originate from a female donor in good health, serving as a healthy control. Both conserved end residues are part of each CDR3. Each record gives: J gene, D gene, CDR3 length, V gene, clone size, CDR3 protein, CDR3 DNA. The D gene is left open where the match is weak. Size is stated for part of the rows, as once, few or many counts, or as a class when the clone is expanded.

TRBJ2-3 NA 15 TRBV6-4 few CASSLRDFRTDTQYF TGTGCCAGCAGCCTCCGGGACTTTCGCACAGATACGCAGTATTTT
TRBJ2-5 TRBD1 14 TRBV5-1 many CASSPGGAEETQYF TGCGCCAGCAGCCCAGGGGGCGCGGAGGAGACCCAGTACTTC
TRBJ2-2 TRBD1 16 TRBV7-6 NA CASSLNPGQGTGELFF TGTGCCAGCAGCTTAAACCCGGGACAGGGTACCGGGGAGCTGTTTTTT
TRBJ1-4 NA 13 TRBV12-3/TRBV12-4 few CASSFSGGAKLFF TGTGCCAGCAGTTTCTCCGGGGGAGCAAAACTGTTTTTT
TRBJ1-1 NA 16 TRBV7-3 NA CASSFFPGRDGTEAFF TGTGCCAGCAGCTTTTTTCCCGGGAGGGACGGCACTGAAGCTTTCTTT
TRBJ1-1 TRBD1 14 TRBV28 NA CASRPGTGYTEAFF TGTGCCAGCAGACCCGGGACAGGGTACACTGAAGCTTTCTTT
TRBJ1-5 NA 16 TRBV10-2 many CASSESGWGASQPQHF TGCGCCAGCAGTGAGAGTGGTTGGGGGGCCAGTCAGCCCCAGCATTTT
TRBJ2-7 NA 15 TRBV19 NA CASSIAGSPHYEQYF TGTGCCAGTAGTATAGCTGGATCTCCGCACTACGAGCAGTACTTC
TRBJ2-7 TRBD2 15 TRBV10-3 NA CAISVAGAGSYEQYF TGTGCCATCAGTGTAGCGGGAGCGGGGTCCTACGAGCAGTACTTC
TRBJ2-7 NA 14 TRBV10-3 many CAIRPGTASYEQYF TGTGCCATCAGGCCCGGGACGGCCTCCTACGAGCAGTACTTC
TRBJ2-3 NA 11 TRBV4-1 NA CAGSQEVTQYF TGCGCCGGCAGCCAAGAGGTGACGCAGTATTTT
TRBJ1-4 NA 16 TRBV6-6 many CASSTVGGGEHEKLFF TGTGCCAGCAGTACCGTCGGCGGGGGGGAGCATGAAAAACTGTTTTTT
TRBJ2-6 NA 15 TRBV6-6 NA CASTTSGSGANVLTF TGTGCCAGCACCACAAGTGGTAGTGGGGCCAACGTCCTGACTTTC
TRBJ2-5 NA 15 TRBV11-2 few CASSAPVGVQETQYF TGTGCCAGCAGCGCACCTGTAGGGGTCCAAGAGACCCAGTACTTC
TRBJ2-3 TRBD2 18 TRBV29-1 many CSVVVVAGGYRGTDTQYF TGCAGCGTAGTGGTCGTAGCGGGAGGCTACCGCGGCACAGATACGCAGTATTTT
TRBJ2-7 NA 15 TRBV20-1 few CSARESGTAGYEQYF TGCAGTGCTAGAGAGTCAGGGACCGCTGGGTACGAGCAGTACTTC
TRBJ1-5 NA 15 TRBV6-5 many CASSYSRNDLRPQHF TGTGCCAGCAGTTACTCGAGAAATGATCTTAGGCCCCAGCATTTT
TRBJ2-1 TRBD2 17 TRBV24-1 NA CATSDPRASGSSSEQFF TGTGCCACCAGTGATCCCCGGGCTAGCGGGAGTTCTAGTGAGCAGTTCTTC
TRBJ1-5 NA 14 TRBV5-5 NA CASSPPGVGQPQHF TGTGCCAGCAGCCCCCCGGGGGTAGGTCAGCCCCAGCATTTT
TRBJ2-5 TRBD1 16 TRBV7-9 NA CASSLGVGQRKETQYF TGTGCCAGCAGCTTAGGTGTGGGACAGCGGAAAGAGACCCAGTACTTC
TRBJ2-3 NA 14 TRBV5-1 NA CASSLGREGDTQYF TGCGCCAGCAGCTTGGGGAGGGAAGGAGATACGCAGTATTTT
TRBJ1-2 TRBD1 15 TRBV7-2 NA CASSTRTGSNYGYTF TGTGCCAGCAGCACACGGACAGGGAGTAACTATGGCTACACCTTC
TRBJ2-1 NA 13 TRBV6-2/TRBV6-3 many CASSYRDYNEQFF TGTGCCAGCAGTTACCGGGACTACAATGAGCAGTTCTTC
TRBJ1-2 NA 14 TRBV20-1 few CSARVVGVSYGYTF TGCAGTGCTAGAGTCGTGGGGGTCTCATATGGCTACACCTTC
TRBJ1-5 NA 14 TRBV4-2 NA CASSGGDANQPQHF TGTGCCAGCAGCGGAGGGGACGCCAATCAGCCCCAGCATTTT
TRBJ2-3 NA 14 TRBV20-1 few CSALQGLSTDTQYF TGCAGTGCCTTACAGGGACTAAGCACAGATACGCAGTATTTT
TRBJ2-1 TRBD1 15 TRBV20-1 many CSANPGTGTYNEQFF TGCAGTGCCAACCCCGGGACAGGGACCTACAATGAGCAGTTCTTC
TRBJ2-7 NA 13 TRBV20-1 NA CSARDPVMDEQYF TGCAGTGCTAGAGATCCTGTAATGGACGAGCAGTACTTC
TRBJ1-2 TRBD1 12 TRBV5-5 NA CASNFDREGYTF TGTGCCAGCAACTTCGACAGGGAAGGCTACACCTTC
TRBJ2-5 NA 13 TRBV29-1 many CSVGTWNGETQYF TGCAGCGTAGGGACCTGGAACGGGGAGACCCAGTACTTC
TRBJ1-2 NA 16 TRBV28 NA CASRPVQGLVDYGYTF TGTGCCAGCAGGCCGGTCCAGGGGTTGGTTGACTATGGCTACACCTTC
TRBJ1-2 TRBD1 16 TRBV19 NA CASSNTGTGADYGYTF TGTGCCAGTAGTAATACCGGGACAGGGGCCGACTATGGCTACACCTTC
TRBJ2-2 NA 18 TRBV5-1 NA CASSPKEERLGRTGELFF TGCGCCAGCAGCCCGAAGGAGGAGCGACTAGGAAGAACCGGGGAGCTGTTTTTT
TRBJ2-7 TRBD2 15 TRBV20-1 NA CSAGTPLAVAYEQYF TGCAGTGCCGGAACCCCCCTAGCGGTTGCCTACGAGCAGTACTTC
TRBJ2-2 TRBD1 13 TRBV27 many CASNQQGAGELFF TGTGCCAGCAATCAACAGGGGGCCGGGGAGCTGTTTTTT
TRBJ2-1 TRBD2 17 TRBV5-1 few CASSSSGTGGSYNEQFF TGCGCCAGCAGCTCTTCCGGGACGGGAGGCTCCTACAATGAGCAGTTCTTC
TRBJ2-7 NA 14 TRBV20-1 few CSATTGIQLYEQYF TGCAGTGCTACAACAGGGATTCAACTCTACGAGCAGTACTTC
TRBJ2-1 TRBD2 14 TRBV20-1 NA CSASASGRFGEQFF TGCAGTGCTTCGGCTAGCGGGAGGTTTGGTGAGCAGTTCTTC
TRBJ2-3 NA 16 TRBV7-9 NA CASSLVIAVHVDTQYF TGTGCCAGCAGCTTAGTGATAGCGGTTCATGTAGATACGCAGTATTTT
TRBJ2-7 NA 13 TRBV5-1 few CASSWDISYEQYF TGCGCCAGCAGCTGGGACATCTCCTACGAGCAGTACTTC
TRBJ2-2 TRBD2 15 TRBV20-1 NA CSASRRGGHTGELFF TGCAGTGCTAGTCGGAGGGGAGGGCACACCGGGGAGCTGTTTTTT
TRBJ2-3 NA 16 TRBV12-3/TRBV12-4 many CASSTSGASRTDTQYF NA
TRBJ2-5 NA 14 TRBV3-1 NA CASSHGALEETQYF TGTGCCAGCAGCCACGGAGCCCTGGAAGAGACCCAGTACTTC
TRBJ2-1 TRBD2 16 TRBV10-3 NA CAISESGTSGENEQFF TGTGCCATCAGTGAGAGCGGGACTAGCGGGGAGAATGAGCAGTTCTTC
TRBJ1-6 TRBD1 15 TRBV20-1 few CSARVAGTGGSPLHF TGCAGTGCTAGAGTTGCCGGGACAGGGGGTTCACCCCTCCACTTT
TRBJ1-1 TRBD1 14 TRBV7-3 few CASSPDRGQGEAFF TGTGCCAGCAGCCCGGACAGGGGGCAAGGAGAAGCTTTCTTT
TRBJ1-2 NA 16 TRBV6-5 NA CASSYSTSPTQGGYTF TGTGCCAGCAGTTACTCGACTTCCCCCACGCAGGGCGGCTACACCTTC
TRBJ1-1 NA 14 TRBV6-4 few CASSALSGDTEAFF TGTGCCAGCAGCGCCCTTTCAGGGGACACTGAAGCTTTCTTT
TRBJ2-3 TRBD2 17 TRBV4-2 many CASSQVGTSGNTDTQYF TGTGCCAGCAGCCAAGTGGGAACTAGCGGGAACACAGATACGCAGTATTTT
TRBJ2-7 TRBD1 13 TRBV24-1 many CASAGTGSYEQYF TGTGCCTCTGCCGGGACAGGGTCCTACGAGCAGTACTTC
TRBJ1-2 NA 17 TRBV28 NA CASSPDIPLRLNYGYTF TGTGCCAGCAGTCCCGATATCCCCCTCCGGCTTAACTATGGCTACACCTTC
TRBJ2-5 NA 16 TRBV20-1 many CSVLGGGERILETQYF TGCAGTGTTTTGGGGGGGGGCGAGAGGATATTAGAGACCCAGTACTTC
TRBJ2-1 TRBD2 15 TRBV20-1 NA CSALFPAGSRNEQFF TGCAGTGCTCTGTTCCCAGCGGGGTCCCGCAATGAGCAGTTCTTC
TRBJ2-1 TRBD1 15 TRBV5-1 NA CAITSGTGAYNEQFF TGCGCCATCACTTCCGGGACAGGGGCTTACAATGAGCAGTTCTTC
TRBJ1-5 NA 18 TRBV12-3/TRBV12-4 many CASSFRETPGGGRQPQHF TGTGCCAGCAGTTTTAGAGAGACCCCGGGGGGGGGAAGACAGCCCCAGCATTTT
TRBJ2-1 NA 12 TRBV20-1 many CSARRTSNEQFF TGCAGTGCTAGACGAACTAGTAATGAGCAGTTCTTC
TRBJ1-5 NA 14 TRBV12-3/TRBV12-4 NA CASSLLLGDQPQHF TGTGCCAGCAGTTTACTGTTAGGGGATCAGCCCCAGCATTTT
TRBJ1-5 NA 14 TRBV28 NA CASSQGPSNQPQHF TGTGCCAGCAGCCAGGGGCCCAGCAATCAGCCCCAGCATTTT
TRBJ2-1 TRBD2 14 TRBV12-3/TRBV12-4 NA CASKGAGGPGEQFF TGTGCCAGCAAGGGAGCGGGAGGGCCGGGTGAGCAGTTCTTC